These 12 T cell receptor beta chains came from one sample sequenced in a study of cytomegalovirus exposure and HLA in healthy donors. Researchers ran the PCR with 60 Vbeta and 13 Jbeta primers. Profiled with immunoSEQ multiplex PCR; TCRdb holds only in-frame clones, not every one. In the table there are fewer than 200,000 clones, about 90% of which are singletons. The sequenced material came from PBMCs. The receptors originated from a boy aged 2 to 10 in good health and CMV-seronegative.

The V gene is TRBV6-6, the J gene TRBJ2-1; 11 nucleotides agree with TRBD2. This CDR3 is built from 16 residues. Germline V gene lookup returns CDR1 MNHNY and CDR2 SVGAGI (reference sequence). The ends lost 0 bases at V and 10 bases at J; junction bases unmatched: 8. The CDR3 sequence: CASSYSTSGARGEQFF. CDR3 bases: TGTGCCAGCAGTTACTCGACTAGCGGGGCGAGGGGGGAGCAGTTCTTC.

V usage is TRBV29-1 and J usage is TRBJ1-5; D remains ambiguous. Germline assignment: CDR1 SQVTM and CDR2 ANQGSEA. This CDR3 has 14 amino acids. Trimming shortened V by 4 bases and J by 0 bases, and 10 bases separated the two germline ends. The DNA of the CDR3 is TGCAGCGTTGTCACCGGGGATAGCAATCAGCCCCAGCATTTT. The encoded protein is CSVVTGDSNQPQHF.

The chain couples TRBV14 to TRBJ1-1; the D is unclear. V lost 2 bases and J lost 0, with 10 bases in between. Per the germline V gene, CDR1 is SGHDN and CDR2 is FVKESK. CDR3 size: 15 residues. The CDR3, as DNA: TGTGCCAGCAGCCAACGATCGCTACTGAACACTGAAGCTTTCTTT. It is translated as CASSQRSLLNTEAFF.

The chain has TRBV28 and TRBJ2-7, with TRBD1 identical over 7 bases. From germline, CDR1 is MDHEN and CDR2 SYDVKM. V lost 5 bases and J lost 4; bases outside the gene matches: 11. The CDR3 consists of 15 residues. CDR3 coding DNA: TGTGCCAGCAGTGGCAACAGGGGTGACCTTTACGAGCAGTACTTC. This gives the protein CASSGNRGDLYEQYF. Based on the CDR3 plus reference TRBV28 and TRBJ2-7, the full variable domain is DVKVTQSSRYLVKRTGEKVFLECVQDMDHENMFWYRQDPGLGLRLIYFSYDVKMKEKGDIPEGYSVSREKKERFSLILESASTNQTSMYLCASSGNRGDLYEQYFGPGTRLTVT.

For the CDR3, the DNA is TGTGCCAGCTCCCCCTCCCTTAGCTCTGGAAACACCATATATTTT. Protein product: CASSPSLSSGNTIYF. V usage is TRBV18 and J usage is TRBJ1-3; unclear D gene. Germline V CDR1 and CDR2: KGHSH, LQKENI. This CDR3 comprises 15 residues. Trimming took off 6 bases at V and 0 bases at J, with 12 bases between the two ends.

The CDR3: CASSPRMGQGRNEQYF. The CDR3, as DNA: TGTGCCAGCTCACCTAGAATGGGGCAGGGGCGGAACGAGCAGTACTTC. The chain employs TRBV18 and TRBJ2-5; D perhaps matches TRBD1 (6 bases). The J call is doubtful: the DNA matches TRBJ2-7 better. Germline-derived CDR1 and CDR2 are KGHSH and LQKENI. CDR3 length: 16 amino acids.

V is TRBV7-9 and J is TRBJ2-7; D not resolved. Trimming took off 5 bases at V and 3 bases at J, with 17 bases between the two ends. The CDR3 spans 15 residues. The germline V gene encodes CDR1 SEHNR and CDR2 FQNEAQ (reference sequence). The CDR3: CASSPPLGEDYEQYF. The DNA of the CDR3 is TGTGCCAGCAGCCCGCCCCTAGGCGAGGACTACGAGCAGTACTTC.

CDR3 sequence: CATSRDRGTEAFF. For the CDR3, the DNA is TGTGCCACCAGCCGGGACAGGGGCACTGAAGCTTTCTTT. This chain connects TRBV15 to TRBJ1-1; 10 bases agree with TRBD1. This CDR3 is built from 13 residues. V dropped 5 bases and J dropped 4; count of bases not matched to a gene: 1. CDR1 is LNHNV and CDR2 is YYDKDF in the germline V gene (reference sequence).

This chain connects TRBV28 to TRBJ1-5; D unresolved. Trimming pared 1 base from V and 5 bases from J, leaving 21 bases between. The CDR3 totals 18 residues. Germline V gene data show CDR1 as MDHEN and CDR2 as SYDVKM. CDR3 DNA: TGTGCCAGCAGTTTATTCTCCCTCAGAAGGAGGAGGGATCAGCCCCAGCATTTT. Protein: CASSLFSLRRRRDQPQHF.

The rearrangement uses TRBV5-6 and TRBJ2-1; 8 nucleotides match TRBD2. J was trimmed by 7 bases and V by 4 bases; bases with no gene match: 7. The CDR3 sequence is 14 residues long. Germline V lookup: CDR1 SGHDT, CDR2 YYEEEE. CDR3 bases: TGTGCCAGCAGCCTACCCCTAGCGGGTAATGAGCAGTTCTTC. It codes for CASSLPLAGNEQFF.

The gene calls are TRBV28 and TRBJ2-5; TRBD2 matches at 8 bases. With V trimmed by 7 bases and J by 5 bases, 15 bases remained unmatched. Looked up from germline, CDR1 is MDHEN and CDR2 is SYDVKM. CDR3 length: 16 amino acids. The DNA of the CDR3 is TGTGCCAGCACCAATCTTCGGGGGGGGCAGTCGGAGACCCAGTACTTC. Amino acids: CASTNLRGGQSETQYF.

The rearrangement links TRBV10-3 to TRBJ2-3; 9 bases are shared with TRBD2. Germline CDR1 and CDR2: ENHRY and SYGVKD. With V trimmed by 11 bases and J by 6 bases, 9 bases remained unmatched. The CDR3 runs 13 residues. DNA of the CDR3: TGTGCCGTCAAGCGGGGGGCTGGGGATACGCAGTATTTT. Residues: CAVKRGAGDTQYF.